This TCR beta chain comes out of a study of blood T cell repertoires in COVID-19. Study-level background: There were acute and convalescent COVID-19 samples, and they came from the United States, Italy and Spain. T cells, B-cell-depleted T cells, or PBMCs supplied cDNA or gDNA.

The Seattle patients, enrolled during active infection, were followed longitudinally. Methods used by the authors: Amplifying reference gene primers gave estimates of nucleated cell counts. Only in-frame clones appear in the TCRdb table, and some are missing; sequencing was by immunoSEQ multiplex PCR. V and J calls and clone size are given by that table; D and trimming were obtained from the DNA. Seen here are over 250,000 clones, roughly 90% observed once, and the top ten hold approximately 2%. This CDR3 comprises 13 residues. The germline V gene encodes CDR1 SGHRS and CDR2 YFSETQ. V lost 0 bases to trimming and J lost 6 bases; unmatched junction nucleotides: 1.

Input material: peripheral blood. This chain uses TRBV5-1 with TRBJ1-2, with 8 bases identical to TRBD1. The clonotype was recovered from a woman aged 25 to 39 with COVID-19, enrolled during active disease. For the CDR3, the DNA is TGCGCCAGCAGCTTGGGGGACAGGAATGGCTACACCTTC. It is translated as CASSLGDRNGYTF.